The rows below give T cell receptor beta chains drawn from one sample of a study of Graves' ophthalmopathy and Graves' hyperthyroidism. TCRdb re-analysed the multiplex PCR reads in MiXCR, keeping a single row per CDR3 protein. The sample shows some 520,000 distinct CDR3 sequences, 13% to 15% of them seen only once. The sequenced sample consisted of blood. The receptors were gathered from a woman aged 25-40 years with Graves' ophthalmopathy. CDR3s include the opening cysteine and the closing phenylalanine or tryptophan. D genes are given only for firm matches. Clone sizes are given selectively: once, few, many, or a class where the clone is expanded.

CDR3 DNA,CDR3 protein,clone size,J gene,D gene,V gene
TGTGCTAGTGGTTTTCTCGGAAGTTCCTACGAGCAGTACTTC,CASGFLGSSYEQYF,many,TRBJ2-7,-,TRBV12-5
TGTGCCAGCAGGAATATAGGGCTAGCGGGAGACACCGGGGAGCTGTTTTTT,CASRNIGLAGDTGELFF,many,TRBJ2-2,TRBD2,TRBV27
TGTGCCAGCATAGAACGGAGTCCCTACGAGCAGTACTTC,CASIERSPYEQYF,many,TRBJ2-7,-,TRBV6-1
TGTGCTAGTGGTTTGTCAGGATACGAGCAGTACTTC,CASGLSGYEQYF,many,TRBJ2-7,-,TRBV12-5
TGTGCCAGCAGCCGGGACAGGGTCTATGGCTACACCTTC,CASSRDRVYGYTF,many,TRBJ1-2,TRBD1,TRBV14
TGTGCCAGCAGCCTCCGGGTCCCGAACACCGGGGAGCTGTTTTTT,CASSLRVPNTGELFF,many,TRBJ2-2,-,TRBV7-6
TGTGCCAGCACCTCTTGGGCGAATGAGACCCAGTACTTC,CASTSWANETQYF,many,TRBJ2-5,-,TRBV12-3/TRBV12-4
TGCGCCAGCAGCCCCACGACAGGGGTGAGAAACACTGAAGCTTTCTTT,CASSPTTGVRNTEAFF,-,TRBJ1-1,TRBD1,TRBV5-1
TGTGCCAGCAGCTTAGTCGGGGCAGGGGGGGCCTACGAGCAGTACTTC,CASSLVGAGGAYEQYF,many,TRBJ2-7,-,TRBV11-2
TGTGCCAGCAGTTTATCGGTGACAGGGGGAACCACGAATGGCTACACCTTC,CASSLSVTGGTTNGYTF,-,TRBJ1-2,TRBD1,TRBV27
TGTGCCAGCAGTTGGGTTCCAGGGGAACCCGGGGAGCTGTTTTTT,CASSWVPGEPGELFF,few,TRBJ2-2,-,TRBV6-5